The 27 T cell receptor beta chains below were found in one sample sequenced in a study of cytomegalovirus exposure and HLA in healthy donors. 60 Vbeta and 13 Jbeta primers were used in PCR. The table came from immunoSEQ multiplex PCR; TCRdb's copy has only in-frame clones and leaves some out. Among approximately 140,000 clones, just under 80% were seen once, and the ten largest hold less than 2%. Material for sequencing was PBMCs. These receptors were taken from a woman between 18 and 30 years old in good health and CMV-seronegative.

This clone was recorded a few times. Other DNA sequences in this specimen translate into the identical CDR3. The CDR3 spells CASSLERNNEQFF. CDR3 bases: TGTGCCAGCAGCTTGGAGCGAAACAATGAGCAGTTCTTC. This chain uses TRBV5-6 with TRBJ2-1; D gene ambiguous. V dropped 0 bases and J dropped 5 bases, with 6 bases sitting between them. The CDR3 is made up of 13 amino acids. Germline V lookup: CDR1 SGHDT, CDR2 YYEEEE.

This clone was counted a single time. The V gene is TRBV7-2, the J gene TRBJ1-5; weak D call: TRBD1 (5 bases). The V gene's germline CDR1 is SGHTA and CDR2 FQGNSA. CDR3 length: 14 residues. The V and J ends lost 4 bases and 6 bases respectively, with 13 bases between them. This chain's CDR3 is CASSSSRGSQPQHF. The CDR3 region has the DNA TGTGCCAGCAGCTCGTCCCGGGGGAGTCAGCCCCAGCATTTT.

This rearrangement joins TRBV5-6 to TRBJ1-2, with D uncertain. The CDR3 covers 13 residues. V lost 2 bases, J lost 2 bases, and 7 bases lay in between. Germline CDR1 and CDR2: SGHDT and YYEEEE. CDR3 sequence reads: CASSFTENYGYTF. The CDR3 nucleotides are TGTGCCAGCAGCTTCACAGAAAACTATGGCTACACCTTC.

V usage is TRBV18 and J usage is TRBJ2-7; D might be TRBD2 (6 bases). Germline V gives CDR1 KGHSH, CDR2 LQKENI. This CDR3 spans 12 amino acids. The V end lost 3 bases, the J end lost 6 bases, and 9 bases lay between the germline ends. CDR3 region: CASSPIGGEQYF. CDR3 sequence (DNA): TGTGCCAGCTCACCCATCGGGGGCGAGCAGTACTTC.

The rearrangement uses TRBV9 and TRBJ2-1, with 7 positions matching TRBD2. Trimming took 2 bases from V and 9 from J; bases not matched to a gene: 11. Germline V gene data show CDR1 as SGDLS and CDR2 as YYNGEE. The CDR3 consists of 15 residues. The CDR3 protein is CASSVLGGRGTEQFF. The DNA for the CDR3 is TGTGCCAGCAGCGTCCTTGGAGGGAGGGGTACTGAGCAGTTCTTC.

V usage is TRBV5-4 and J usage is TRBJ2-7; TRBD2 aligns across 9 bases. V trimming: 1 base; J trimming: 5 bases; junction bases outside the gene matches: 7. Germline V CDR1 and CDR2: SGHNT, YYREEE (reference sequence). This CDR3 spans 15 amino acids. The CDR3 is CASSLTTSGPDEQYF. The CDR3 bases are TGTGCCAGCAGCTTGACGACTAGCGGACCGGACGAGCAGTACTTC.

CDR3 loop: CASSYLMGQGYSGYTF. The CDR3 DNA sequence: TGTGCCAGCAGTTACCTGATGGGACAGGGGTACTCCGGCTACACCTTC. The chain carries TRBV6-5 and TRBJ1-2; TRBD1 matches at 10 bases. Germline V gives CDR1 MNHEY, CDR2 SVGAGI. The CDR3 runs 16 residues. The trim removed 2 bases at V and 8 bases at J, leaving 11 bases unmatched.

The CDR3 DNA reads TGTGCCAGCAGCTTGGGACAGGGCTACTACGAGCAGTACTTC. Amino acids: CASSLGQGYYEQYF. The V gene is TRBV5-6, the J gene TRBJ2-7; 7 bases agree with TRBD1. The CDR3 contains 14 residues. Germline CDR1 is SGHDT and CDR2 is YYEEEE. With 0 bases clipped from V and 3 bases from J, the junction kept 3 bases outside the gene matches.

J is TRBJ2-2 and V is TRBV5-1, with 8 bases matching TRBD2. CDR1 and CDR2 from the germline V gene are SGHRS and YFSETQ. This CDR3 has 16 residues. V was clipped by 0 bases and J by 2 bases; unmatched bases: 3. The CDR3 is CASSLGSGGNTGELFF. The CDR3 DNA reads as TGCGCCAGCAGCTTGGGAAGCGGGGGAAACACCGGGGAGCTGTTTTTT.

V usage is TRBV18 and J usage is TRBJ2-3; D is possibly TRBD1 (6 bases). Looked up from germline, CDR1 is KGHSH and CDR2 is LQKENI. The V and J ends lost 3 bases and 11 bases respectively, with 15 bases between them. The CDR3 sequence is 13 residues long. In DNA, the CDR3 is TGTGCCAGCTCACCGAACAGGGAGTTCGAGCAGTATTTT. Protein sequence: CASSPNREFEQYF.

CDR3 sequence: CASSSPGTNYGYTF. CDR3 sequence (DNA): TGTGCCAGCAGTTCCCCGGGGACTAACTATGGCTACACCTTC. The chain employs TRBV27 and TRBJ1-2; D uncertain. Looked up from germline, CDR1 is MNHEY and CDR2 is SMNVEV (reference sequence). V was cut by 4 bases and J by 0 bases, with 9 bases left in between. The CDR3 length is 14 residues.

A single count supports this clone. Here the CDR3 DNA reads TGTGCCAGCAGTTTCCGGACAGACACTGAAGCTTTCTTT. This gives the protein CASSFRTDTEAFF. The rearrangement joins TRBV6-5 to TRBJ1-1, with a possible D match to TRBD1 (6 bases). The germline V and J ends were trimmed by 4 bases and 3 bases, with 9 bases remaining between them. The CDR3 is 13 residues long. Germline-derived CDR1 and CDR2 are MNHEY and SVGAGI.

This clone has a single count. The chain joins TRBV30 to TRBJ2-3; TRBD2 is a possible D gene (6 bases). Germline CDR1 is GTSNPN and CDR2 is SVGIG (reference sequence). The CDR3 consists of 11 residues. V was clipped by 4 bases and J by 4 bases, with 6 bases between them. In nucleotides, the CDR3 is TGTGCCTGGACGGGAGCAGATACGCAGTATTTT. It encodes CAWTGADTQYF.

The chain employs TRBV6-5 and TRBJ2-5; 8 bases fit TRBD2. Germline V gene sequence: CDR1 MNHEY, CDR2 SVGAGI. The CDR3 extends over 13 amino acids. The ends lost 5 bases at V and 5 bases at J; junction bases unmatched: 4. CDR3 region: CASSQGLGETQYF. CDR3 coding DNA: TGTGCCAGCAGTCAGGGACTAGGGGAGACCCAGTACTTC.

The CDR3 coding sequence is TGTGCCAGTACCCATGGACAGGGATATAATTATGGCTACACCTTC. Translated, it gives CASTHGQGYNYGYTF. This chain connects TRBV19 to TRBJ1-2, with 8 bases fitting TRBD1. In germline, CDR1 is LNHDA, CDR2 SQIVND (reference sequence). V trimming: 7 bases; J trimming: 5 bases; junction bases outside the gene matches: 12. The CDR3 consists of 15 residues.

This clone appeared once. V gene TRBV27 combines with J gene TRBJ2-3; TRBD1 might be the D (6 bases). V lost 4 bases, J lost 0 bases, and 8 bases lay in between. CDR1 is MNHEY and CDR2 is SMNVEV in the germline V gene (reference sequence). The CDR3 length is 14 residues. CDR3: CASSSDSSTDTQYF. For the CDR3, the DNA is TGTGCCAGCAGTTCGGACAGCAGCACAGATACGCAGTATTTT.

This sequence joins TRBV30 and TRBJ1-1; D gene unclear. Per the germline V gene, CDR1 is GTSNPN and CDR2 is SVGIG (reference sequence). This CDR3 is built from 15 residues. Trimming took 0 bases from V and 3 from J, leaving 14 bases between them. The CDR3 region is CAWSVKFRDYTEAFF. CDR3 DNA: TGTGCCTGGAGTGTAAAGTTCCGGGATTACACTGAAGCTTTCTTT.

The chain is built from TRBV11-2 and TRBJ2-3; a possible D gene is TRBD1 (6 bases). CDR1 SGHAT and CDR2 FQNNGV come from the germline V gene. V dropped 2 bases and J dropped 0 bases, with 9 bases sitting between them. This CDR3 spans 15 amino acids. The CDR3 bases are TGTGCCAGCAGCTTACGGGGACAAAGCACAGATACGCAGTATTTT. This gives the protein CASSLRGQSTDTQYF.

The chain couples TRBV21-1 to TRBJ2-1; no check of the table's D call, TRBD2, against the DNA was made. TRBV21-1 constitutes a pseudogene. This CDR3 comprises 17 residues. CDR3 loop: CASSKGKREIVYNEQFF. The CDR3 nucleotides are TGTGCCAGCAGCAAGGGAAAGCGGGAGATCGTCTACAATGAGCAGTTCTTC.

The J gene is TRBJ2-7, the V gene TRBV2; 7 positions agree with TRBD2. There are 13 residues in the CDR3. From germline, CDR1 is SNHLY and CDR2 FYNNEI. V was pared by 11 bases and J by 0 bases, with 7 bases of the junction left unmatched. The CDR3 sequence is CAGSLALSYEQYF. CDR3 nucleotide sequence: TGTGCCGGATCACTAGCGCTCTCCTACGAGCAGTACTTC.

The chain combines TRBV29-1 with TRBJ1-2; D is perhaps TRBD1 (6 bases). The length of the CDR3 is 13 residues. Looked up from germline, CDR1 is SQVTM and CDR2 is ANQGSEA. The V gene lost 6 bases and the J gene lost 3 bases, with 14 bases spanning the gap. The CDR3 bases are TGCAGCGTGTCCGTAGGACAGCACTATGGCTACACCTTC. It specifies CSVSVGQHYGYTF.

J is TRBJ2-5 and V is TRBV30, with a possible D match to TRBD2 (13 bases). The CDR3 covers 21 residues. V gave up 5 bases and J gave up 1 base, with 35 bases separating them. Germline loops: CDR1 GTSNPN, CDR2 SVGIG (reference sequence). The chain's CDR3 is CAWQRDRGPTSGRPPQETQYF. The CDR3 nucleotides are TGTGCCTGGCAGCGGGACAGGGGGCCGACTAGCGGGAGGCCCCCCCAAGAGACCCAGTACTTC.

The chain joins TRBV10-3 to TRBJ2-7; D is possibly TRBD1 (6 bases). This CDR3 spans 12 amino acids. Germline loops: CDR1 ENHRY, CDR2 SYGVKD. The ends were cut back, 5 bases at V and 11 bases at J, with 16 bases in the middle. The CDR3 loop is CAISKTGPTEYF. The CDR3 DNA reads as TGTGCCATCAGTAAGACAGGTCCTACAGAGTACTTC.

The rearrangement uses TRBV19 and TRBJ1-5, with unresolved D. The V end lost 5 bases, the J end lost 0 bases, and 14 bases lay between the germline ends. Germline V gene lookup returns CDR1 LNHDA and CDR2 SQIVND (reference sequence). This CDR3 contains 16 residues. Here the CDR3 DNA reads TGTGCCAGTAGTGTTCGAGGGCGAGTTAGCAATCAGCCCCAGCATTTT. Its translation is CASSVRGRVSNQPQHF.

CDR3 sequence reads: CASSYSQGASNTGELFF. Written as DNA, the CDR3 is TGTGCCAGCTCGTATTCACAGGGGGCCTCGAACACCGGGGAGCTGTTTTTT. The chain carries TRBV18 and TRBJ2-2; the match to TRBD1 covers 9 bases. CDR3 size: 17 residues. Germline CDR1 reads KGHSH; CDR2 reads LQKENI. V dropped 6 bases and J dropped 0; count of bases not matched to a gene: 8.

The sample holds a few counts of this clone. The chain is built from TRBV10-3 and TRBJ2-2, with a tentative D call TRBD1 (6 bases). The CDR3 totals 13 residues. With 6 bases removed from V and 1 base from J, the gap between germline ends came to 6 bases. Per germline, CDR1 ENHRY and CDR2 SYGVKD. The CDR3 DNA reads TGTGCCATCAGCAGGGGGAACACCGGGGAGCTGTTTTTT. Residues: CAISRGNTGELFF.

The V and J genes are TRBV6-6 and TRBJ1-1; TRBD1 matches 10 bases. J lost 1 base, V lost 7 bases, and 3 bases had no gene match. Germline CDR1 MNHNY, CDR2 SVGAGI (reference sequence). The CDR3 extends over 14 amino acids. CDR3 coding DNA: TGTGCCAGCAACCGACAGGGGGCGAACACTGAAGCTTTCTTT. Protein sequence: CASNRQGANTEAFF.